These 3 T cell receptor beta chains originate from one sample sequenced in a study of radiotherapy plus CTLA-4 blockade in lung cancer. Assay: immunoSEQ multiplex PCR; the TCRdb copy retains only in-frame clones and omits some. The sample records tens of thousands of clones, roughly 86% being singletons. This specimen was peripheral blood, taken from a patient treated with radiotherapy plus ipilimumab. Every receptor here comes from a human donor with non-small cell lung cancer whose response to radiotherapy plus ipilimumab could not be evaluated.

This sequence joins TRBV4-3 and TRBJ2-1, with D possibly matching TRBD2 (5 bases). This CDR3 region has 16 residues. CDR1 and CDR2 from the germline V gene are LGHNA and YSLEER. V lost 3 bases and J lost 6, with 18 bases in between. The CDR3: CASSHGLGFPGNEQFF. The CDR3 DNA reads TGCGCCAGCAGCCACGGACTGGGATTCCCAGGCAATGAGCAGTTCTTC.

This clone was observed a few times. The chain employs TRBV4-3 and TRBJ2-7; 9 nucleotides agree with TRBD1. V gave up 4 bases and J gave up 6 bases; unmatched junction bases: 4. The CDR3 length is 13 residues. Per germline, CDR1 LGHNA and CDR2 YSLEER. The CDR3 loop is CASSLLTGGEQYF. The CDR3 DNA follows: TGCGCCAGCAGCCTGCTGACAGGGGGCGAGCAGTACTTC.

The chain has TRBV19 and TRBJ2-1, with TRBD1 identical over 8 bases. The CDR3 has 16 residues. The junction had 8 bases not matched to a gene; V was cut back by 5 bases and J by 2 bases. Per the germline V gene, CDR1 is LNHDA and CDR2 is SQIVND (reference sequence). Written as DNA, the CDR3 is TGTGCCAGTAGTCCGAGACAGGGGAGTACCTACAATGAGCAGTTCTTC. It encodes CASSPRQGSTYNEQFF.